This entry lists 5 T cell receptor beta chains sequenced from one sample in a study of regulatory T cells in long-lasting Graves disease. The authors built TCR beta libraries using iRepertoire HTBI primers and Arm-PCR of CDR3 regions. TCRdb reprocessed the multiplex PCR reads via MiXCR and lists one record per CDR3 protein. This repertoire shows approximately 310,000 distinct CDR3 sequences, 15% to 20% found once; its top ten account for more than 35%. The time point: newly diagnosed GD, antithyroid drugs for less than 3 months. TCR sequences were obtained from RNA taken from PBMCs. The sample here was peripheral blood mononuclear cells (PBMCs), taken at new diagnosis, from a patient treated with antithyroid drugs. These receptors came from a female donor with Graves disease.

A remark on this clonotype: A read error is the likely source, as a far larger clone sits one nucleotide away. The CDR3 DNA reads as TGTGCCACCAGGGTCCCGGGATTCGGCGATTACTTC. This gives the protein CATRVPGFGDYF. J is TRBJ2-7 and V is TRBV6-4, with D tentatively TRBD1 or TRBD2 (5 bases each). V lost 10 bases and J 13 bases, leaving 23 bases between the germline ends. CDR1 is MRHNA, CDR2 SNTAGT, per germline. The CDR3 runs to 12 residues.

This clonotype was observed many times. The rearrangement joins TRBV20-1 to TRBJ2-7; no clear D gene. Germline V gene sequence: CDR1 DFQATT, CDR2 SNEGSKA (reference sequence). The CDR3 is 12 amino acids. Trimming pared 6 bases from V and 5 bases from J, leaving 14 bases between. The CDR3, as DNA: TGCAGTGCCAGCCGTTCGAGCCACGAGCAGTACTTC. It codes for CSASRSSHEQYF.

Ten or more counts support this clonotype. The CDR3 DNA follows: TGTGCCATCACCGCGGAGGTAGCGGGAGGCCCGAGCTCCTACAATGAGCAGTTCTTC. Amino acids: CAITAEVAGGPSSYNEQFF. The chain joins TRBV10-3 to TRBJ2-1; TRBD2 matches at 10 bases. Germline V CDR1 and CDR2: ENHRY, SYGVKD. The length of the CDR3 is 19 residues. The V segment lost 7 bases and the J segment 0 bases; nucleotides outside the gene matches: 15.

This clonotype was detected many times. The J gene is TRBJ1-2, the V gene TRBV19; 7 bases align to TRBD1. This CDR3 has 19 amino acids. CDR1 is LNHDA and CDR2 is SQIVND in the germline V gene (reference sequence). J was trimmed by 0 bases and V by 8 bases; bases with no gene match: 21. DNA of the CDR3: TGTGCCAGTCAACCCATGACGACCGGGACAGCCAACGCTAACTATGGCTACACCTTC. The encoded protein is CASQPMTTGTANANYGYTF.

CDR3 sequence reads: CASSAGTGGSYEQYF. The CDR3 bases are TGTGCCAGCAGCGCCGGGACAGGGGGCTCCTACGAGCAGTACTTC. The chain combines TRBV9 with TRBJ2-7; 11 nucleotides line up with TRBD1. This CDR3 has 15 residues. The ends lost 3 bases at V and 0 bases at J; junction bases unmatched: 2. CDR1 SGDLS and CDR2 YYNGEE come from the germline V gene.